A selection of T cell receptor beta chains follows, all from one sample in a study of circulating and synovial CD4+ cells in juvenile arthritis. The repertoire was sequenced with immunoSEQ multiplex PCR; TCRdb's copy has only in-frame clones and lacks some. The repertoire holds about 32,000 clones, more than 90% seen once, with 0.55% to 0.85% in the top ten. The source material was CD4+ T cells from blood. These receptor sequences come from a human donor with juvenile idiopathic arthritis. CDR3s include the opening cysteine and the closing phenylalanine or tryptophan. D genes are given only for firm matches. The size entry is marked missing in some rows and otherwise reads once, few, many or a size class.

j_call | d_call | clone_size | v_call | cdr3_nt | cdr3_aa
TRBJ2-3 | . | . | TRBV9 | TGTGCCAGCGGCAGGGTTCGAGATACGCAGTATTTT | CASGRVRDTQYF
TRBJ2-1 | TRBD1 | . | TRBV19 | TGTGCCAGTAGGAGCCTTGACAGGGCTAGACGTACCAATGAGCAGTTCTTC | CASRSLDRARRTNEQFF
TRBJ1-2 | . | . | TRBV12-5 | TGTGCTAGTGGTTTTGCCGGGTCTGGCTACACCTTC | CASGFAGSGYTF
TRBJ2-7 | TRBD1 | . | TRBV7-2 | TGTGCCAGCAGCCACAGACAGGGGTCCTACGAGCAGTACTTC | CASSHRQGSYEQYF
TRBJ1-2 | . | . | TRBV2 | TGTGCCAGCAGTGAACTGCGGATTAATGGCTACACCTTC | CASSELRINGYTF
TRBJ1-4 | TRBD1 | . | TRBV25-1 | TGTGCCAGCAGGTCCGGTTTGACAGGGGGCGGAAAACTGTTTTTT | CASRSGLTGGGKLFF
TRBJ2-5 | TRBD2 | . | TRBV19 | TGTGCCAGTACGGTGGCGGGAGGGCCGTTGGAGACCCAGTACTTC | CASTVAGGPLETQYF
TRBJ2-1 | . | . | TRBV5-8 | TGTGCCAGCCCAGATCATGAGGTAGCCCTCTCCTACAATGAGCAGTTCTTC | CASPDHEVALSYNEQFF
TRBJ1-1 | TRBD1 | . | TRBV6-5 | TGTGCCAGCAGAGGGACAGGGGGATTCACTGAAGCTTTCTTT | CASRGTGGFTEAFF
TRBJ2-1 | . | . | TRBV19 | TGTGCCAGTAGTCCGACAGGCCTCCTTTATGAGCAGTTCTTC | CASSPTGLLYEQFF
TRBJ1-2 | . | . | TRBV6-4 | TGTGCCAGCAGTCCCGGACAGCGCTATGGCTACACCTTC | CASSPGQRYGYTF
TRBJ1-1 | . | . | TRBV15 | TGTGCCACCAGCAGTGATCCCGGGTTTGGTAGCGGCACTGAAGCTTTCTTT | CATSSDPGFGSGTEAFF
TRBJ1-5 | TRBD1 | . | TRBV5-8 | TGTGCCAGCAGCTTACAGGGGGCGAGCAATCAGCCCCAGCATTTT | CASSLQGASNQPQHF
TRBJ1-5 | TRBD1 | . | TRBV18 | TGTGCCAGCTCACCTCCTCTAGGACAGGGGCGTAGTAATCAGCCCCAGCATTTT | CASSPPLGQGRSNQPQHF
TRBJ2-5 | TRBD2 | . | TRBV5-1 | TGCGCCAGCAGCTTATCTAGCGGGAGCGGGACAGAGACCCAGTACTTC | CASSLSSGSGTETQYF
TRBJ2-1 | TRBD2 | . | TRBV5-1 | TGCGCCAGCAGTTCGACTAGCGGGACCAATGAGCAGTTCTTC | CASSSTSGTNEQFF
TRBJ2-1 | TRBD1 | . | TRBV5-1 | TGCGCCAGCAGCCCGGGACAGGGAGGCAATGAGCAGTTCTTC | CASSPGQGGNEQFF
TRBJ2-7 | . | . | TRBV5-5 | TGTGCCAGCGCTACGCAGGGGACCTCCTACGAGCAGTACTTC | CASATQGTSYEQYF
TRBJ1-5 | . | . | TRBV28 | TGTGCCAGCAGTCCCGGGGGGGGGACGCATCAGCCCCAGCATTTT | CASSPGGGTHQPQHF
TRBJ2-7 | TRBD1 | once | TRBV18 | TGTGCCAGCTCACCAAGAGAACAGGGGACCGATCCCTACGAGCAGTACTTC | CASSPREQGTDPYEQYF
TRBJ2-3 | TRBD2 | . | TRBV7-7 | TGTGCTAGCAGCCCGACTAGCGGGAGGGCAGATACGCAGTATTTT | CASSPTSGRADTQYF
TRBJ2-3 | TRBD2 | . | TRBV5-1 | TGCGCCAGCAGCTTGGCACTAGCGGACGCAGATACGCAGTATTTT | CASSLALADADTQYF
TRBJ2-2 | . | . | TRBV19 | TGTGCCAGTAGTATACGGGACACCGGGGAGCTGTTTTTT | CASSIRDTGELFF
TRBJ2-5 | TRBD2 | . | TRBV4-2 | TGTGCCAGCAGCCAAGAGTGGACTAGCGGGCTCGAGACCCAGTACTTC | CASSQEWTSGLETQYF
TRBJ2-3 | TRBD2 | . | TRBV2 | TGTGCCAGCAGTTGGACCCACCCTAGCGGGAGGGCCGTCGATACGCAGTATTTT | CASSWTHPSGRAVDTQYF
TRBJ2-3 | TRBD1 | . | TRBV12-5 | TGTGCTAGTGGTTCGACAGGGCTGGGAGATACGCAGTATTTT | CASGSTGLGDTQYF
TRBJ2-2 | . | . | TRBV19 | TGTGCCAGTAGTCCCCGGACGGTGAGGGCGGGCACCGGGGAGCTGTTTTTT | CASSPRTVRAGTGELFF
TRBJ2-7 | TRBD2 | once | TRBV6-5 | TGTGCCAGCAGCCTGGGGGAAGCGGGGCCCTACGAGCAGTACTTC | CASSLGEAGPYEQYF
TRBJ2-5 | TRBD2 | . | TRBV10-2 | TGCGCCAGCACTTGGGGTGGACTAGCGGACCAAGAGACCCAGTACTTC | CASTWGGLADQETQYF
TRBJ2-5 | . | . | TRBV9 | TGTGCCAGCAGCGTAGCAAGGGGCAGCGGGGAGACCCAGTACTTC | CASSVARGSGETQYF
TRBJ1-1 | . | . | TRBV11-3 | TGTGCCAGCAGCATAGGACAGACTCCCATGAACACTGAAGCTTTCTTT | CASSIGQTPMNTEAFF